The 20 T cell receptor beta chains below were found in one sample sequenced in a study of OX40 agonist ivuxolimab in advanced cancers. The library was made by the immunoSEQ multiplex PCR assay. Drawn from immuneACCESS, this table holds only the in-frame rearrangements with V and J called that TCRdb kept. Clones are partly lost; checked studies trace under half to an unresolved V gene and leave the rest unexplained. The sample records approximately 77,000 clones, 70% to 90% of which are singletons. The leading ten clones occupy roughly 1.9% of the sample. The sequencing used CD4+ or CD8+ T cells sorted from blood, collected in a trial of the OX40 agonist ivuxolimab. These receptors were collected from an adult with an advanced solid tumor such as melanoma, head and neck, liver or kidney cancer.

This clone was observed a single time. V gene TRBV27 combines with J gene TRBJ2-3; the match to TRBD1 covers 7 bases. This CDR3 has 16 amino acids. Per germline, CDR1 MNHEY and CDR2 SMNVEV (reference sequence). The V and J ends lost 4 bases and 1 base, in that order; junction bases with no gene match: 8. CDR3 nucleotides: TGTGCCAGCAGTTCCCGACAGGGTAGAGGCACAGATACGCAGTATTTT. Translated: CASSSRQGRGTDTQYF.

The chain has TRBV19 and TRBJ1-1; D gene unclear. Germline V gene sequence: CDR1 LNHDA, CDR2 SQIVND (reference sequence). CDR3 length equals 15 residues. V was clipped by 5 bases and J by 6 bases, with 19 bases between them. CDR3: CASSFTTGFGAEAFF. CDR3 coding DNA: TGTGCCAGTAGTTTTACTACGGGTTTCGGGGCTGAAGCTTTCTTT.

The chain recombines TRBV7-3 with TRBJ2-6; 12 bases map to TRBD2. After removal of 5 bases from V and 2 bases from J, the junction contained 7 bases not matched to a gene. This CDR3 has 18 residues. In germline, CDR1 is SGHTA, CDR2 FQGTGA. In DNA form, the CDR3 reads TGTGCCAGCAGCCCCTCTAGCGGGGGGGGACCTGGGGCCAACGTCCTGACTTTC. This encodes CASSPSSGGGPGANVLTF.

V usage is TRBV11-3 and J usage is TRBJ2-3; 12 nucleotides match TRBD2. This CDR3 comprises 15 residues. Germline V gene lookup returns CDR1 SGHNT and CDR2 YENEEA. Trimming took 5 bases from V and 6 from J; bases not matched to a gene: 6. This CDR3 is CASSKLAGGEDTQYF. The CDR3 coding sequence is TGTGCCAGCAGCAAACTAGCGGGGGGCGAGGATACGCAGTATTTT.

V is TRBV11-3 and J is TRBJ2-1; 10 positions agree with TRBD2. The CDR3 is made up of 15 amino acids. Germline values: CDR1 SGHNT, CDR2 YENEEA. V trimming: 5 bases; J trimming: 9 bases; junction bases outside the gene matches: 10. CDR3 protein: CASSQRSSGSTEQFF. CDR3 nucleotide sequence: TGTGCCAGCAGCCAGCGATCTAGCGGGAGCACTGAGCAGTTCTTC.

The chain uses TRBV5-4 and TRBJ2-7, with 9 bases identical to TRBD1. The CDR3 spans 14 residues. Germline V gene sequence: CDR1 SGHNT, CDR2 YYREEE (reference sequence). With 4 bases clipped from V and 3 bases from J, the junction kept 5 bases outside the gene matches. CDR3 residues: CASSPPGQGYEQYF. The CDR3 DNA is TGTGCCAGCAGCCCGCCGGGACAGGGCTACGAGCAGTACTTC.

The chain is built from TRBV27 and TRBJ1-2; D not resolved. The germline CDR1 and CDR2 sequences are MNHEY and SMNVEV (reference sequence). The CDR3 loop spans 17 amino acids. Trimming took off 3 bases at V and 3 bases at J, with 20 bases between the two ends. The CDR3 loop is CASSFQAVGGFYYGYTF. The CDR3 bases are TGTGCCAGCAGTTTTCAGGCGGTGGGTGGGTTCTACTATGGCTACACCTTC.

The V gene is TRBV6-1, the J gene TRBJ1-4, with 8 nucleotides matching TRBD1. Germline CDR1 MNHNS, CDR2 SASEGT. V lost 8 bases to trimming and J lost 4 bases; unmatched junction nucleotides: 9. The CDR3 consists of 15 residues. This chain's CDR3 is CASAWQTGVNEKLFF. CDR3 DNA sequence: TGTGCCAGCGCCTGGCAGACAGGGGTTAATGAAAAACTGTTTTTT.

The chain is built from TRBV12-5 and TRBJ2-7; TRBD2 is a possible D gene (5 bases). CDR3 length: 14 amino acids. The germline V gene encodes CDR1 LGHNT and CDR2 FRNRAP. The V gene lost 6 bases and the J gene lost 6 bases, with 18 bases spanning the gap. CDR3 DNA sequence: TGTGCTAGTGGCCCCGGGGATGCGGTTAGCGAGCAGTACTTC. Protein product: CASGPGDAVSEQYF. Complete variable domain (other parts from reference TRBV12-5 and TRBJ2-7): DARVTQTPRHKVTEMGQEVTMRCQPILGHNTVFWYRQTMMQGLELLAYFRNRAPLDDSGMPKDRFSAEMPDATLATLKIQPSEPRDSAVYFCASGPGDAVSEQYFGPGTRLTVT.

CDR3 protein: CASSPTGQVGQPQHF. The DNA of the CDR3 is TGTGCCAGCAGCCCGACCGGACAGGTGGGTCAGCCCCAGCATTTT. The chain employs TRBV5-5 and TRBJ1-5; 7 positions agree with TRBD1. V lost 4 bases and J lost 6; bases outside the gene matches: 10. The CDR3 consists of 15 residues. The germline gives CDR1 SGHKS, CDR2 YYEKEE (reference sequence).

J is TRBJ2-7 and V is TRBV6-5; 10 bases line up with TRBD1. J gave up 4 bases and V 8 bases, and 11 bases lay outside the gene matches. Germline-derived CDR1 and CDR2 are MNHEY and SVGAGI. This CDR3 is 15 amino acids long. The CDR3 bases are TGTGCCAGCTCAGACCCGGGACAGGGGCTGTACGAGCAGTACTTC. Its protein product is CASSDPGQGLYEQYF.

V gene TRBV7-9 combines with J gene TRBJ2-7, with D perhaps matching TRBD1 (5 bases). Between the trimmed V and J ends, which lost 3 bases and 3 bases, there was a span of 15 bases. CDR3 length equals 15 residues. Germline assignment: CDR1 SEHNR and CDR2 FQNEAQ (reference sequence). The CDR3, as DNA: TGTGCCAGCAGCTTGATACAGGAAAAAGGCTACGAGCAGTACTTC. It is translated as CASSLIQEKGYEQYF.

The rearrangement links TRBV28 to TRBJ2-7, with 8 bases lining up with TRBD1. Germline assignment: CDR1 MDHEN and CDR2 SYDVKM. The CDR3 totals 13 residues. Trimming cost V 5 bases and J 6 bases; bases outside gene matches: 6. CDR3 sequence reads: CASSTRTGFEQYF. CDR3 in DNA: TGTGCCAGCAGTACACGGACAGGGTTCGAGCAGTACTTC.

The chain uses TRBV7-9 and TRBJ2-7, with 8 bases aligning to TRBD1. CDR1 and CDR2 (germline): SEHNR, FQNEAQ (reference sequence). The length of the CDR3 is 14 residues. The junction had 5 bases not matched to a gene; V was cut back by 2 bases and J by 5 bases. CDR3 sequence: CASSLQGAVDEQYF. CDR3 coding DNA: TGTGCCAGCAGCTTACAGGGGGCTGTTGACGAGCAGTACTTC.

The rearrangement uses TRBV2 and TRBJ2-1, with D unclear. The germline V and J ends were trimmed by 1 base and 6 bases, with 4 bases remaining between them. The CDR3 is 12 amino acids. CDR1 and CDR2 (germline): SNHLY, FYNNEI. This CDR3 reads CASSEEANEQFF. CDR3 DNA sequence: TGTGCCAGCAGTGAAGAAGCCAATGAGCAGTTCTTC.

V gene TRBV5-4 combines with J gene TRBJ2-2; 11 bases are shared with TRBD2. The CDR3 contains 15 residues. V gave up 6 bases and J gave up 7 bases; unmatched junction bases: 8. Germline assignment: CDR1 SGHNT and CDR2 YYREEE (reference sequence). The CDR3 coding sequence is TGTGCCAGCACTCTCGGGACTAGCGGTAACGGGGAGCTGTTTTTT. The encoded protein is CASTLGTSGNGELFF.

The rearrangement joins TRBV7-2 to TRBJ2-7; TRBD1 is a possible D gene (6 bases). This CDR3 is 13 amino acids long. The germline CDR1 and CDR2 sequences are SGHTA and FQGNSA. V was pared by 5 bases and J by 3 bases, with 11 bases between. CDR3 coding DNA: TGTGCCAGCAGCCACTCACAGGGCTACGAGCAGTACTTC. It encodes CASSHSQGYEQYF.

This CDR3 is CASSSRQNSPLHF. The DNA for the CDR3 is TGTGCCAGTAGTTCTCGACAGAATTCACCCCTCCACTTT. The rearrangement joins TRBV19 to TRBJ1-6; a weak D match, TRBD1 (5 bases). Germline CDR1 and CDR2: LNHDA and SQIVND (reference sequence). This CDR3 contains 13 residues. V lost 5 bases and J 7 bases, leaving 9 bases between the germline ends.

The chain couples TRBV7-9 to TRBJ2-1, with D possibly being TRBD2 (6 bases). Germline loops: CDR1 SEHNR, CDR2 FQNEAQ (reference sequence). The V end was cut by 5 bases, the J end by 10 bases, with 15 bases between. CDR3 length: 13 residues. CDR3 DNA sequence: TGTGCCAGCAGCCTCTTGACTAGTCGGGAGCAGTTCTTC. Its translation: CASSLLTSREQFF.

This clone was counted once. The chain recombines TRBV18 with TRBJ2-1; the D gene is possibly TRBD1 (6 bases). CDR1 and CDR2 from the germline V gene are KGHSH and LQKENI. The CDR3 sequence is 16 residues long. V was shortened by 6 bases and J by 4 bases, with 19 bases between the two germline ends. In DNA form, the CDR3 reads TGTGCCAGCTCTTCTCGACAGGCCGCTCATTACAATGAGCAGTTCTTC. Its translation is CASSSRQAAHYNEQFF.